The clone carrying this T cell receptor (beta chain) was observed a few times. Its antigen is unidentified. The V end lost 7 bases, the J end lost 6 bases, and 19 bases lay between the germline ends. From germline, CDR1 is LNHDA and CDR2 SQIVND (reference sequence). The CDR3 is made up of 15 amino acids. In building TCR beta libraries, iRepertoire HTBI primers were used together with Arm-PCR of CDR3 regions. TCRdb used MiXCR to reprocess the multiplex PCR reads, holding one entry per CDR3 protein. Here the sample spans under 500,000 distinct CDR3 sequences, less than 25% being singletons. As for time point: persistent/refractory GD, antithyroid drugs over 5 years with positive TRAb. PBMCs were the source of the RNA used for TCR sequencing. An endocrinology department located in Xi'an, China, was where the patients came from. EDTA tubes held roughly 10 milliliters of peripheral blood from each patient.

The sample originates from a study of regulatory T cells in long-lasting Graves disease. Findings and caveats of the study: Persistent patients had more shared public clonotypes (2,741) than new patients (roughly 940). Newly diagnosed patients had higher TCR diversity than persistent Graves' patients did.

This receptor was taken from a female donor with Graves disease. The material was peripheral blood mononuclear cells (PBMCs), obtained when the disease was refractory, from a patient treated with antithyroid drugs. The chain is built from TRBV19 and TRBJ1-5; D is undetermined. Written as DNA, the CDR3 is TGTGCCAGTACTGTAGGATCGGCCGACGGTCAGCCCCAGCATTTT. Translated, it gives CASTVGSADGQPQHF.